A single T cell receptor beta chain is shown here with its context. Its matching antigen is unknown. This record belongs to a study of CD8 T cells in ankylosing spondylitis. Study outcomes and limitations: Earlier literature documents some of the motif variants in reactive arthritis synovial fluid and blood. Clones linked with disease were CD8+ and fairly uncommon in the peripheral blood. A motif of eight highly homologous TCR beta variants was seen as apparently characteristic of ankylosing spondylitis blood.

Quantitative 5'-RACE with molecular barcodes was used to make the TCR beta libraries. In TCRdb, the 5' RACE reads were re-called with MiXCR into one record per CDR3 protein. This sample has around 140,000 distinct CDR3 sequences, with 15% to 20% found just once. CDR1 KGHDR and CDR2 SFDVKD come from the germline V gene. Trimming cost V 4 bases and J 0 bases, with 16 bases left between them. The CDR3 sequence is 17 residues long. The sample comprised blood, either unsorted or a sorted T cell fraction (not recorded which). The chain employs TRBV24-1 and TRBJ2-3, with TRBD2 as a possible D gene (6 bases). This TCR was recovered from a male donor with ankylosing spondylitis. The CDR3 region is CATSEGTLDSSTDTQYF. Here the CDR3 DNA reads TGTGCCACCAGTGAAGGGACTCTCGATTCTAGCACAGATACGCAGTATTTT.